A selection of T cell receptor beta chains follows, all from one sample in a study of shared clonotypes between healthy human individuals. The protocol was immunoSEQ multiplex PCR, while the TCRdb copy is restricted to in-frame clones and leaves out a portion. The sample records 980,000 or so clones, over 60% being singletons. Sequencing was done on a sample of memory CD4+ T cells sorted from blood. The receptors were gathered from a man between 18 and 35 years old in good health. Both conserved end residues are part of each CDR3. Fields, in order: clone size, V gene, J gene, D gene, CDR3 protein, CDR3 DNA. The D gene is left open where the match is weak. Clone size appears in some rows only: once, few, many, or a class for an expanded clone.

.	TRBV27	TRBJ2-7	.	CASSLFPARNPEQYF	TGTGCCAGCAGTTTATTTCCAGCGCGGAACCCCGAGCAGTACTTC
.	TRBV7-3	TRBJ1-3	.	CASSDPGDGNTIYF	TGTGCCAGCAGCGACCCCGGAGACGGAAACACCATATATTTT
.	TRBV5-8	TRBJ2-7	TRBD2	CASSRGGVSSYEQYF	TGTGCCAGCAGCCGCGGGGGGGTGTCCTCATACGAGCAGTACTTC
.	TRBV7-2	TRBJ2-5	TRBD2	CASSGRLAAAQETQYF	TGTGCCAGCAGCGGGCGACTAGCGGCAGCCCAAGAGACCCAGTACTTC
.	TRBV7-8	TRBJ1-2	TRBD1	CASSLGTVYGYTF	TGTGCCAGCAGTTTAGGGACAGTCTATGGCTACACCTTC
.	TRBV6-5	TRBJ2-7	.	CASSLDSRYEQYF	TGTGCCAGCAGCTTAGACAGCCGCTACGAGCAGTACTTC
.	TRBV7-2	TRBJ1-2	.	CASSSFVGTLRNYGYTF	TGTGCCAGCAGCTCGTTCGTGGGGACACTCCGTAACTATGGCTACACCTTC
.	TRBV5-1	TRBJ2-7	.	CASSLGGPGYEQYF	TGCGCCAGCAGCTTGGGAGGGCCTGGGTACGAGCAGTACTTC
.	TRBV5-1	TRBJ2-7	TRBD1	CASSLGTGGLYEQYF	TGCGCCAGCAGCTTGGGGACAGGGGGGTTGTACGAGCAGTACTTC
.	TRBV9	TRBJ2-1	.	CASSVVDSRMAREQFF	TGTGCCAGCAGCGTAGTGGACAGCCGAATGGCCCGTGAGCAGTTCTTC
few	TRBV7-2	TRBJ2-7	TRBD2	CASSSAGTISYEQYF	TGTGCCAGCAGCTCCGCCGGGACTATCAGCTACGAGCAGTACTTC
.	TRBV20-1	TRBJ2-7	.	CSASGAYEQYF	TGCAGTGCTAGCGGGGCCTACGAGCAGTACTTC
.	TRBV12-5	TRBJ2-5	.	CASGFSREETQYF	TGTGCTAGTGGTTTCTCCAGGGAAGAGACCCAGTACTTC
.	TRBV19	TRBJ1-1	.	CASIVGSGGTEAFF	TGTGCCAGTATAGTCGGATCCGGCGGTACTGAAGCTTTCTTT
.	TRBV5-1	TRBJ2-2	.	CASSLWGGPANTGELFF	TGCGCCAGCAGCTTGTGGGGCGGGCCCGCGAACACCGGGGAGCTGTTTTTT
.	TRBV4-1	TRBJ2-2	.	CASSPSTTSVAGELFF	TGCGCCAGCAGCCCAAGCACAACGAGCGTTGCCGGGGAGCTGTTTTTT
.	TRBV19	TRBJ2-3	.	CASNEGRTDTQYF	TGTGCCAGTAACGAGGGACGCACAGATACGCAGTATTTT
.	TRBV18	TRBJ2-7	TRBD2	CASSPNPGGSYEQYF	TGTGCCAGCTCACCCAATCCGGGAGGGAGCTACGAGCAGTACTTC
once	TRBV28	TRBJ2-5	TRBD1	CASSSTGGLEETQYF	TGTGCCAGCAGCTCTACAGGGGGCTTAGAAGAGACCCAGTACTTC
.	TRBV18	TRBJ2-3	TRBD1	CASSQSTGTTDTQYF	TGTGCCAGCTCACAGTCGACAGGGACCACAGATACGCAGTATTTT
.	TRBV7-9	TRBJ2-3	TRBD1	CASSFRTGGSTDTQYF	TGTGCCAGCAGCTTCCGGACAGGGGGAAGCACAGATACGCAGTATTTT
.	TRBV5-6	TRBJ1-2	.	CASSLIGGNYGYTF	TGTGCCAGCAGCTTGATTGGGGGGAACTATGGCTACACCTTC
.	TRBV18	TRBJ1-1	TRBD1	CASSLGQGEAFF	TGTGCCAGCTCGCTCGGACAGGGCGAAGCTTTCTTT
once	TRBV28	TRBJ1-2	.	CASSLGNSYGYTF	TGTGCCAGCAGTTTGGGCAACTCCTATGGCTACACCTTC
.	TRBV28	TRBJ1-1	TRBD1	CASSILQGEAFF	TGTGCCAGCAGTATACTACAGGGGGAAGCTTTCTTT
.	TRBV29-1	TRBJ2-7	TRBD1	CSAAGQGAGYEQYF	TGCAGCGCAGCCGGACAGGGGGCAGGTTACGAGCAGTACTTC
.	TRBV10-3	TRBJ2-7	.	CASSRGLTLTILAHEQYF	TGTGCCAGCAGTCGGGGGCTTACACTCACTATCCTAGCCCACGAGCAGTACTTC
.	TRBV2	TRBJ2-7	TRBD1	CASSPDRATSEQYF	TGTGCCAGCAGTCCGGACAGGGCCACCTCCGAGCAGTACTTC
.	TRBV28	TRBJ1-6	TRBD1	CASGQGGSPLHF	TGTGCCAGCGGACAGGGCGGTTCACCCCTCCACTTT
once	TRBV18	TRBJ1-2	.	CASSASQGSRKDGYTF	TGTGCCAGCTCAGCATCGCAGGGGAGTCGAAAGGATGGCTACACCTTC
.	TRBV18	TRBJ1-3	.	CASSPDIRSGNTIYF	TGTGCCAGCTCACCTGACATTCGCTCTGGAAACACCATATATTTT
.	TRBV5-1	TRBJ2-1	TRBD1	CASSTGTVSGNEQFF	TGCGCCAGCAGCACAGGGACAGTATCAGGCAATGAGCAGTTCTTC
.	TRBV4-1	TRBJ1-5	.	CASSQGEQGNQPQHF	TGCGCCAGCAGCCAAGGGGAACAGGGCAATCAGCCCCAGCATTTT
.	TRBV18	TRBJ1-2	.	CASSPPGGYGYTF	TGTGCCAGCTCACCACCGGGCGGATACGGCTACACCTTC
few	TRBV5-1	TRBJ2-3	TRBD1	CASSILGARGLTDTQYF	TGCGCCAGCAGCATCCTCGGAGCCAGGGGGCTCACAGATACGCAGTATTTT
.	TRBV25-1	TRBJ2-5	.	CASSGGPGETQYF	TGTGCCAGCAGCGGGGGGCCGGGGGAGACCCAGTACTTC
.	TRBV19	TRBJ2-6	TRBD2	CASSGEGYGANVLTF	TGTGCCAGTAGTGGGGAGGGCTATGGGGCCAACGTCCTGACTTTC
.	TRBV5-4	TRBJ2-5	.	CASSLEPVETQYF	TGTGCCAGCAGCTTGGAGCCTGTGGAGACCCAGTACTTC
few	TRBV9	TRBJ2-1	TRBD2	CASSGSGSSYNEQFF	TGTGCCAGCAGCGGTAGCGGGAGCTCCTACAATGAGCAGTTCTTC
.	TRBV27	TRBJ1-6	.	CASSRRDGAGSYNSPLHF	TGTGCCAGCAGCAGACGGGACGGAGCCGGCTCCTATAATTCACCCCTCCACTTT
.	TRBV5-4	TRBJ1-2	.	CASNKDRPANYGYTF	TGTGCCAGCAACAAAGACAGGCCGGCTAACTATGGCTACACCTTC
.	TRBV5-1	TRBJ1-1	.	CASSLEGGGYTEAFF	TGCGCCAGCAGCTTGGAGGGGGGAGGTTACACTGAAGCTTTCTTT
.	TRBV10-3	TRBJ1-1	TRBD1	CATHPQGADTEAFF	TGTGCCACCCATCCGCAGGGGGCGGACACTGAAGCTTTCTTT
once	TRBV11-3	TRBJ2-3	TRBD2	CASSLSMGGSTDTQYF	TGTGCCAGCAGCCTTAGCATGGGGGGGAGCACAGATACGCAGTATTTT
.	TRBV19	TRBJ2-7	.	CASSQSGSYEQYF	TGTGCCAGTAGCCAATCCGGGTCCTACGAGCAGTACTTC
many	TRBV5-6	TRBJ2-7	TRBD2	CASSPDTGLAGGNEQYF	TGTGCCAGCAGCCCGGACACTGGACTAGCGGGAGGTAACGAGCAGTACTTC
few	TRBV9	TRBJ1-1	.	CASSVVAGAAFF	TGTGCCAGCAGCGTAGTCGCAGGCGCAGCTTTCTTT
many	TRBV10-1	TRBJ2-3	TRBD2	CASNSGRSTDTQYF	TGCGCCAGCAACAGCGGGAGAAGCACAGATACGCAGTATTTT
.	TRBV30	TRBJ2-3	TRBD2	CAWSTSEVPDTQYF	TGTGCCTGGAGTACTAGCGAGGTTCCAGATACGCAGTATTTT
.	TRBV29-1	TRBJ2-3	TRBD1	CSVKTGATSTDTQYF	TGCAGCGTGAAAACAGGGGCTACTAGCACAGATACGCAGTATTTT
.	TRBV5-1	TRBJ2-7	TRBD1	CASSLYGTETYEQYF	TGCGCCAGCAGCTTGTACGGGACAGAAACCTACGAGCAGTACTTC
.	TRBV6-1	TRBJ2-7	TRBD2	CASSQGLAGATLGGQYF	TGTGCCAGCAGTCAAGGACTAGCGGGCGCAACACTTGGAGGGCAGTACTTC
.	TRBV6-6	TRBJ1-4	.	CASSHPAGAGEKLFF	TGTGCCAGCAGCCACCCGGCGGGGGCAGGTGAAAAACTGTTTTTT